This T cell receptor beta chain was sequenced in a study of T cells in localized non-small cell lung cancer. The CDR3 consists of 13 residues. V was trimmed by 5 bases and J by 7 bases, leaving 15 bases between them. The data were produced by immunoSEQ multiplex PCR, yet TCRdb's version contains in-frame clones alone and is incomplete. The sample includes over 3,000 clones, about 30% of them seen just once. Overall study findings and caveats: Heterogeneity is still possible, as just one tumor region was sequenced. Of the top 100 tumor clones, median around 50 were in adjacent lung, some 30 among its top 100.

A word on this clone: What it binds is unknown.

This clonotype was obtained from a woman aged 35-70 years with stage I squamous cell lung carcinoma. The source was lung tumor tissue, collected before any cancer treatment. The gene calls are TRBV7-1 and TRBJ2-7; D is perhaps TRBD1 (6 bases). TRBV7-1 qualifies as an ORF whose function is uncertain. Here the CDR3 DNA reads TGTGCCAGCAGCCCGGACAGCGCTAGGGAGCAGTACTTC. Translated: CASSPDSAREQYF.